Following are 3 T cell receptor beta chains from one sample sequenced in a study of cytomegalovirus exposure and HLA in healthy donors. PCR was performed using 60 Vbeta and 13 Jbeta primers. The assay was immunoSEQ multiplex PCR, and TCRdb's table has in-frame clones only and misses some. The sample includes 60,000 to 80,000 clones, about 69% seen only once; the top ten take approximately 5%. Source material: PBMCs. All receptors come from a woman aged 25-40 years in good health and CMV-seronegative.

V is TRBV28 and J is TRBJ2-3; 7 nucleotides align to TRBD1. Per germline, CDR1 MDHEN and CDR2 SYDVKM. After removal of 6 bases from V and 0 bases from J, the junction contained 9 bases not matched to a gene. The CDR3 is 16 amino acids. Here the CDR3 DNA reads TGTGCCAGCAGACCAGCAGGGGACAGAAGCACAGATACGCAGTATTTT. Translation: CASRPAGDRSTDTQYF.

The V call is TRBV6-1, the J call TRBJ2-1; 7 nucleotides line up with TRBD1. Trimming at V came to 0 bases and at J to 9 bases, leaving 5 bases not matched to a gene. Per the germline V gene, CDR1 is MNHNS and CDR2 is SASEGT. The CDR3 has 14 residues. CDR3 in amino acids: CASSEAARGFEQFF. CDR3 bases: TGTGCCAGCAGTGAAGCGGCCAGGGGGTTTGAGCAGTTCTTC.

The table lists this clone with a few counts. The gene calls are TRBV5-1 and TRBJ1-6; unclear D gene. Trimming cost V 1 base and J 7 bases, with 18 bases left between them. Germline CDR1 and CDR2: SGHRS and YFSETQ. The CDR3 has 17 residues. The CDR3 here is CASSLFHLRSGNSPLHF. Here the CDR3 DNA reads TGCGCCAGCAGCTTGTTCCATCTTCGGTCCGGGAATTCACCCCTCCACTTT.